A single sample is the source of the 20 T cell receptor beta chains below, sequenced in a study of CD8 T cells in ankylosing spondylitis. One entry per CDR3 protein, called by TCRdb with MiXCR from the 5' RACE reads. This sample has fewer than 250,000 distinct CDR3 sequences, with roughly 10% found just once. Sequencing used blood, either unsorted or a sorted T cell fraction (not recorded which). The receptor set was obtained from a male donor with ankylosing spondylitis or in good health (not recorded which).

This clonotype showed up many times. CDR3 residues: CASSLDILNTEAFF. Written as DNA, the CDR3 is TGTGCCAGCAGCTTGGACATCTTGAACACTGAAGCTTTCTTT. This chain connects TRBV7-9 to TRBJ1-1; a weak D match, TRBD1 (5 bases). The ends were cut back, 3 bases at V and 0 bases at J, with 8 bases in the middle. Germline loops: CDR1 SEHNR, CDR2 FQNEAQ (reference sequence). This CDR3 is built from 14 residues.

This clonotype appeared many times. The chain uses TRBV7-9 and TRBJ2-3; TRBD2 aligns across 9 bases. Germline CDR1 SEHNR, CDR2 FQNEAQ (reference sequence). This CDR3 comprises 17 residues. The ends lost 1 base at V and 3 bases at J; junction bases unmatched: 8. The chain's CDR3 is CASSLGAGGQGTDTQYF. The CDR3 DNA sequence: TGTGCCAGCAGCTTAGGAGCGGGAGGTCAAGGAACAGATACGCAGTATTTT. The full variable domain, with the rest looked up from reference TRBV7-9 and TRBJ2-3, is DTGVSQNPRHKITKRGQNVTFRCDPISEHNRLYWYRQTLGQGPEFLTYFQNEAQLEKSRLLSDRFSAERPKGSFSTLEIQRTEQGDSAMYLCASSLGAGGQGTDTQYFGPGTRLTVL.

This clonotype has just a few counts. The chain employs TRBV12-3 or TRBV12-4 and TRBJ2-1; the match to TRBD2 covers 8 bases. The CDR3 spans 15 residues. V gave up 4 bases and J gave up 10 bases; unmatched junction bases: 12. The CDR3 sequence is CASSSPAGVGGEQFF. In nucleotides, the CDR3 is TGTGCCAGCAGTTCACCAGCGGGAGTGGGAGGGGAGCAGTTCTTC.

This clonotype showed up many times. The chain couples TRBV27 to TRBJ2-1, with D unresolved. This CDR3 spans 15 amino acids. V gave up 4 bases and J gave up 2 bases, with 12 bases separating them. Germline CDR1 and CDR2: MNHEY and SMNVEV (reference sequence). CDR3 DNA sequence: TGTGCCAGCAGTTCGCCCGGTGCGGCCTACAATGAGCAGTTCTTC. It codes for CASSSPGAAYNEQFF.

The genes are TRBV30 and TRBJ2-7, with TRBD1 as a possible D gene (7 bases). The V end lost 4 bases, the J end lost 2 bases, and 15 bases lay between the germline ends. Germline-derived CDR1 and CDR2 are GTSNPN and SVGIG (reference sequence). The CDR3 is made up of 14 amino acids. The CDR3 coding sequence is TGTGCCTGGACCGCGGGACAGCAAGCCTACGAGCAGTACTTC. Its translation: CAWTAGQQAYEQYF.

This clonotype was found a few times. CDR3 DNA: TGCGCCAGCAGCCTGACTAGAAACCATCCCGGGGAGCTGTTTTTT. Translating it yields CASSLTRNHPGELFF. The genes are TRBV5-1 and TRBJ2-2, with D possibly being TRBD2 (6 bases). The germline V gene encodes CDR1 SGHRS and CDR2 YFSETQ. V shed 4 bases and J shed 6 bases, with 16 bases lying between them. CDR3 size: 15 residues.

This clonotype was detected ten times or more. CDR3 residues: CSVGQGLGQPQHF. The CDR3, as DNA: TGCAGCGTCGGACAGGGATTGGGCCAGCCCCAGCATTTT. This chain uses TRBV29-1 with TRBJ1-5; TRBD1 agrees at 8 bases. Germline CDR1 and CDR2: SQVTM and ANQGSEA. This CDR3 has 13 amino acids. The V gene end was trimmed by 6 bases and the J gene end by 7 bases; junction bases not matched to a gene: 8. The variable domain in full, completed from reference TRBV29-1 and TRBJ1-5, reads SAVISQKPSRDICQRGTSLTIQCQVDSQVTMMFWYRQQPGQSLTLIATANQGSEATYESGFVIDKFPISRPNLTFSTLTVSNMSPEDSSIYLCSVGQGLGQPQHFGDGTRLSIL.

This clonotype was picked up a small number of times. This chain uses TRBV25-1 with TRBJ2-3; 8 nucleotides align to TRBD1. The CDR3 spans 11 residues. Germline CDR1 reads MGHDK; CDR2 reads SYGVNS. The CDR3 DNA reads TGTGCGAAACAGGGGGCAGATACGCAGTATTTT. Protein: CAKQGADTQYF.

The table lists this clonotype with many counts. The V call is TRBV20-1, the J call TRBJ2-1, with 7 bases matching TRBD2. Trimming cost V 6 bases and J 4 bases; bases outside gene matches: 9. The CDR3 is 14 amino acids. Germline V gene lookup returns CDR1 DFQATT and CDR2 SNEGSKA (reference sequence). The CDR3 nucleotides read TGCAGTGCCTTGAGCGGGACCCTATACAATGAGCAGTTCTTC. The encoded protein is CSALSGTLYNEQFF.

This clonotype was recorded at least ten times. V is TRBV10-3 and J is TRBJ2-2, with 15 nucleotides matching TRBD2. This CDR3 region has 16 residues. V gave up 8 bases and J gave up 1 base; unmatched junction bases: 2. Germline assignment: CDR1 ENHRY and CDR2 SYGVKD. The CDR3: CAIRTSGGENTGELFF. CDR3 nucleotide sequence: TGTGCCATCCGGACTAGCGGGGGGGAGAACACCGGGGAGCTGTTTTTT.

This clonotype occurred many times. The chain has TRBV2 and TRBJ1-3; a weak D match, TRBD1 (5 bases). The CDR3 is made up of 14 amino acids. CDR1 is SNHLY and CDR2 is FYNNEI in the germline V gene. Deletions cut 6 bases from V and 8 bases from J, with 17 bases between. The CDR3 protein is CASSRWGLSHTIYF. The CDR3 region has the DNA TGTGCCAGCAGCCGTTGGGGACTCTCTCACACCATATATTTT.

The J gene is TRBJ2-3, the V gene TRBV12-3 or TRBV12-4, with TRBD2 matching 13 bases. The J segment lost 6 bases and the V segment lost 6 bases, leaving 9 bases of the junction unmatched. The CDR3 has 16 residues. CDR3 in amino acids: CASSFGLAGDLDTQYF. Written as DNA, the CDR3 is TGTGCCAGCAGCTTCGGACTAGCGGGAGATCTGGATACGCAGTATTTT.

This clonotype was seen many times. The gene calls are TRBV21-1 and TRBJ2-3; the DNA was not compared with TRBD1, the D call given in the table. TRBV21-1 corresponds to a pseudogene. There are 16 residues in the CDR3. CDR3 region: CASSTEQGTPKDTQYF. CDR3 in DNA: TGTGCCAGCAGCACAGAACAGGGGACGCCGAAAGATACGCAGTATTTT.

On this clonotype itself: One base away lies a much larger clone, so this may be a sequencing read error. The chain is built from TRBV3-1 and TRBJ2-1, with unresolved D. This CDR3 contains 16 residues. Germline CDR1 is LGHDT and CDR2 is YNNKEL (reference sequence). This CDR3 is CANSQERHRSYNEQFF. DNA for the CDR3: TGTGCCAACAGCCAAGAAAGGCATAGATCCTACAATGAGCAGTTCTTC.

Ten or more counts support this clonotype. V gene TRBV7-2 combines with J gene TRBJ2-2, with D possibly being TRBD1 (6 bases). Germline V lookup: CDR1 SGHTA, CDR2 FQGNSA. CDR3 length: 16 residues. The V and J ends lost 5 bases and 5 bases respectively, with 18 bases between them. CDR3 loop: CASSRFTGTETGELFF. As DNA, the CDR3 is TGTGCCAGCAGCCGTTTTACAGGGACGGAGACCGGGGAGCTGTTTTTT.

The chain joins TRBV27 to TRBJ1-1, with TRBD1 as a possible D gene (6 bases). This CDR3 has 13 amino acids. Germline lookup yields CDR1 MNHEY and CDR2 SMNVEV (reference sequence). V gave up 7 bases and J gave up 4 bases, with 13 bases separating them. The CDR3 nucleotides are TGTGCCAGCATTAACGCGGGGGCCACTGAAGCTTTCTTT. Encoded protein: CASINAGATEAFF.

Ten or more counts support this clonotype. The chain joins TRBV7-9 to TRBJ1-1, with D perhaps matching TRBD1 (6 bases). Per the germline V gene, CDR1 is SEHNR and CDR2 is FQNEAQ (reference sequence). Trimming removed 4 bases at V and 8 bases at J, with 14 bases between. CDR3 length equals 13 residues. DNA for the CDR3: TGTGCCAGCAGCTCAACGACAGGTTCCGAAGCTTTCTTT. The encoded protein is CASSSTTGSEAFF.

This clonotype has ten or more counts. This chain connects TRBV12-3 or TRBV12-4 to TRBJ2-1; a possible D gene is TRBD1 (5 bases). This CDR3 region has 15 residues. Trimming took 8 bases from V and 4 from J, leaving 18 bases between them. The DNA of the CDR3 is TGTGCCAGCCGTGGGGCGGCTAACACTTACAATGAGCAGTTCTTC. The encoded protein is CASRGAANTYNEQFF.

This clonotype appeared many times. The rearrangement uses TRBV5-1 and TRBJ2-7; D tentatively reads TRBD1 or TRBD2 (5 bases each). Trimming cost V 5 bases and J 1 base, with 13 bases left between them. Germline loops: CDR1 SGHRS, CDR2 YFSETQ. CDR3 length equals 14 residues. The CDR3 DNA sequence: TGCGCCAGCAGTGTTTCTGGGGGTTCCTACGAGCAGTACTTC. Translating gives CASSVSGGSYEQYF.

V and J are TRBV29-1 and TRBJ2-5; a possible D gene is TRBD2 (5 bases). Trimming removed 6 bases at V and 5 bases at J, with 16 bases between. CDR1 and CDR2 from the germline V gene are SQVTM and ANQGSEA. The CDR3 spans 13 residues. In DNA, the CDR3 is TGCAGCGTCCGGACCTCCGGGATGGAGACCCAGTACTTC. Protein sequence: CSVRTSGMETQYF.